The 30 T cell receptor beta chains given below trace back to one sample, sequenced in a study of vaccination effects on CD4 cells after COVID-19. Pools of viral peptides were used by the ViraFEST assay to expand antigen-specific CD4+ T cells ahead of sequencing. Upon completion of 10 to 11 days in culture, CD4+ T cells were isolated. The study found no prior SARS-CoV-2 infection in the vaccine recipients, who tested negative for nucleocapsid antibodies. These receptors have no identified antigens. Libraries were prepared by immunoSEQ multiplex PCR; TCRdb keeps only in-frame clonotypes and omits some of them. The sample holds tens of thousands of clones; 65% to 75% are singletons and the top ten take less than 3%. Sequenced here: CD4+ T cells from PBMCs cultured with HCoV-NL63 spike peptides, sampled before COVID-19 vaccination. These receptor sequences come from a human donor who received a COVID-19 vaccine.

DNA for the CDR3: TGTGCCAGCAGCCACATAGCAGGGGACGAGCAGTACGTC. It specifies CASSHIAGDEQYV. This sequence joins TRBV6-5 and TRBJ2-7, with D perhaps TRBD1 (6 bases). Trimming took 6 bases from V and 5 from J, leaving 14 bases between them. This CDR3 region has 13 residues. CDR1 MNHEY and CDR2 SVGAGI come from the germline V gene.

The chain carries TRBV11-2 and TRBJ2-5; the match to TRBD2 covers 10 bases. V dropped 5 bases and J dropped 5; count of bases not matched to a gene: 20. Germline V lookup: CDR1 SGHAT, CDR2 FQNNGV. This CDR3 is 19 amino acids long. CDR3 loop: CASSPRGGAGGRGRETQYF. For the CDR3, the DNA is TGTGCCAGCAGCCCGCGCGGAGGAGCGGGGGGGCGTGGCAGGGAGACCCAGTACTTC.

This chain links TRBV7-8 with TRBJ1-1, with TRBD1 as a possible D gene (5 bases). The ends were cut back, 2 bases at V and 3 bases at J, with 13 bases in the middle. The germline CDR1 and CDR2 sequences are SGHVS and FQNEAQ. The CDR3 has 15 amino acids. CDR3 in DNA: TGTGCCAGCAGCTTATTTGCAGGGTCGGACACTGAAGCTTTCTTT. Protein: CASSLFAGSDTEAFF.

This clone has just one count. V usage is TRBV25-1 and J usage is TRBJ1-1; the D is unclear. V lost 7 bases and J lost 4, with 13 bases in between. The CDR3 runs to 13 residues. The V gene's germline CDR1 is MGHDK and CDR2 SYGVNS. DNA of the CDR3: TGTGCCAGCACTAGACTGACGGGCACTGAAGCTTTCTTT. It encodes CASTRLTGTEAFF. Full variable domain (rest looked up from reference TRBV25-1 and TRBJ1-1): EADIYQTPRYLVIGTGKKITLECSQTMGHDKMYWYQQDPGMELHLIHYSYGVNSTEKGDLSSESTVSRIRTEHFPLTLESARPSHTSQYLCASTRLTGTEAFFGQGTRLTVV.

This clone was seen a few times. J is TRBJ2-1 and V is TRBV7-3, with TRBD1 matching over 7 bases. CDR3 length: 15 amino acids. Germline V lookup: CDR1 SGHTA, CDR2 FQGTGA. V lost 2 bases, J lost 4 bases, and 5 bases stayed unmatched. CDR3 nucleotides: TGTGCCAGCAGCTTAGGGCCGGGACAGTACAATGAGCAGTTCTTC. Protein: CASSLGPGQYNEQFF. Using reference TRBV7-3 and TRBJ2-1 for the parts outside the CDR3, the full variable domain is GAGVSQTPSNKVTEKGKYVELRCDPISGHTALYWYRQSLGQGPEFLIYFQGTGAADDSGLPNDRFFAVRPEGSVSTLKIQRTERGDSAVYLCASSLGPGQYNEQFFGPGTRLTVL.

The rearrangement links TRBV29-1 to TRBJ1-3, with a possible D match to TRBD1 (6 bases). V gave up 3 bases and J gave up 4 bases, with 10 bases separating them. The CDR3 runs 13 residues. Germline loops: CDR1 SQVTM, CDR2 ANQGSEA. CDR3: CSVERGNGNTIYF. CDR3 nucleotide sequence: TGCAGCGTTGAGAGGGGGAACGGAAACACCATATATTTT. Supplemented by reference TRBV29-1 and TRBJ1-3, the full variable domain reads SAVISQKPSRDICQRGTSLTIQCQVDSQVTMMFWYRQQPGQSLTLIATANQGSEATYESGFVIDKFPISRPNLTFSTLTVSNMSPEDSSIYLCSVERGNGNTIYFGEGSWLTVV.

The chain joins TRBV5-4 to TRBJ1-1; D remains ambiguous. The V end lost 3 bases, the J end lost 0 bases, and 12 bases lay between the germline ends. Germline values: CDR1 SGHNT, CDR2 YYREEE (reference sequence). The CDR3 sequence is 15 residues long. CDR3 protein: CASSSEPAMNTEAFF. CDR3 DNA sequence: TGTGCCAGCAGCTCTGAACCTGCCATGAACACTGAAGCTTTCTTT. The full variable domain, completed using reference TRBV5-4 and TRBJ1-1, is ETGVTQSPTHLIKTRGQQVTLRCSSQSGHNTVSWYQQALGQGPQFIFQYYREEENGRGNFPPRFSGLQFPNYSSELNVNALELDDSALYLCASSSEPAMNTEAFFGQGTRLTVV.

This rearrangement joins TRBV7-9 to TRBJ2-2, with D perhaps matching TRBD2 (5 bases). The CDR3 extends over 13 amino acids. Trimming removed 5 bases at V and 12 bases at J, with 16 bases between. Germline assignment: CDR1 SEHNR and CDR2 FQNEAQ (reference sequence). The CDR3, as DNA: TGTGCCAGCAGCCCCGGATTCTCGGGGAAGCTGTTTTTT. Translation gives CASSPGFSGKLFF.

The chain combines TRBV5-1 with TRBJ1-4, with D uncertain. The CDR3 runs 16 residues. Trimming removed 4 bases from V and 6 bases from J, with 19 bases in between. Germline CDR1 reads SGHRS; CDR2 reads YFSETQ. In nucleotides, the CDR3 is TGCGCCAGCAGCAAGGGATCCGGGTCTTTATATGAAAAACTGTTTTTT. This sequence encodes CASSKGSGSLYEKLFF. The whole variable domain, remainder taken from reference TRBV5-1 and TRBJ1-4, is KAGVTQTPRYLIKTRGQQVTLSCSPISGHRSVSWYQQTPGQGLQFLFEYFSETQRNKGNFPGRFSGRQFSNSRSEMNVSTLELGDSALYLCASSKGSGSLYEKLFFGSGTQLSVL.

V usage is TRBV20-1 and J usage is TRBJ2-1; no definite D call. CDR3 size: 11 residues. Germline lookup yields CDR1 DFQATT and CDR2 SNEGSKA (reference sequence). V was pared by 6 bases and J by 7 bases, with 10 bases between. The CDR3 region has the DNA TGCAGTGCGACCACAGTGAATGAGCAGTTCTTC. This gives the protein CSATTVNEQFF.

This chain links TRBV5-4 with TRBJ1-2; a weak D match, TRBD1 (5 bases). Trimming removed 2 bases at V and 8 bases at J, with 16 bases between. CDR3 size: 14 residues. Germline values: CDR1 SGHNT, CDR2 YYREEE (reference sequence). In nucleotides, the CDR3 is TGTGCCAGCAGCTTTGCAGGGCTTCGATACGGCTACACCTTC. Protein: CASSFAGLRYGYTF.

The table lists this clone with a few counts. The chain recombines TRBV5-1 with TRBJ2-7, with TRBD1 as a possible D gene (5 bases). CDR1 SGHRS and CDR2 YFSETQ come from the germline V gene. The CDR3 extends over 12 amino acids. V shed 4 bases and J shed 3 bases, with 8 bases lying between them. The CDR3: CASSPTGYEQYV. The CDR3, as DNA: TGCGCCAGCAGCCCCACAGGCTACGAGCAGTACGTC.

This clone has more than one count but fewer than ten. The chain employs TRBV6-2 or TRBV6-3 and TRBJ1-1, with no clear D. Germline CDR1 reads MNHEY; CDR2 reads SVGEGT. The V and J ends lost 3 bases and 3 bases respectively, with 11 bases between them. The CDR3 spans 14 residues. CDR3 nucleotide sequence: TGTGCCAGCAGTTATACAGTCTATGACACTGAAGCTTTCTTT. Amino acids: CASSYTVYDTEAFF.

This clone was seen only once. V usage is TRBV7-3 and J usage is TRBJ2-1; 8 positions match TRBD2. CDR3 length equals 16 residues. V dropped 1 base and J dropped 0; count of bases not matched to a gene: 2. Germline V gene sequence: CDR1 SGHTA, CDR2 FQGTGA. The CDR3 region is CASSLSGTSSYNEQFF. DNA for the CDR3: TGTGCCAGCAGCTTAAGCGGGACTAGCTCCTACAATGAGCAGTTCTTC.

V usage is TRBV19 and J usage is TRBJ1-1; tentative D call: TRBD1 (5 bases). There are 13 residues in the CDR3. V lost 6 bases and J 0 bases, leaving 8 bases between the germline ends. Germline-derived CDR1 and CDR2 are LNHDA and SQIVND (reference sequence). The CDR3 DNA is TGTGCCAGTAGGACAGCCTTGAACACTGAAGCTTTCTTT. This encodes CASRTALNTEAFF.

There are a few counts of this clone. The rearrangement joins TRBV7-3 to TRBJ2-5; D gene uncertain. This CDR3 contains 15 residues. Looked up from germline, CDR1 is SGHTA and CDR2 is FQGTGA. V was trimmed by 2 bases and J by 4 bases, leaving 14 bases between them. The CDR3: CASSLSPGFGETQYF. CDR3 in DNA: TGTGCCAGCAGCTTATCCCCCGGGTTCGGAGAGACCCAGTACTTC.

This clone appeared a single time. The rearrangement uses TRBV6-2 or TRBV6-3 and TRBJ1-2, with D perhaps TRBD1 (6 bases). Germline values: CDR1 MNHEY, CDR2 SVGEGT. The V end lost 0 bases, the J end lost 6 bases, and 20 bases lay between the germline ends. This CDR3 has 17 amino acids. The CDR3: CASSYSARGLGSDGYTF. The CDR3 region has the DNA TGTGCCAGCAGTTACTCCGCTCGGGGGCTGGGTTCGGATGGCTACACCTTC.

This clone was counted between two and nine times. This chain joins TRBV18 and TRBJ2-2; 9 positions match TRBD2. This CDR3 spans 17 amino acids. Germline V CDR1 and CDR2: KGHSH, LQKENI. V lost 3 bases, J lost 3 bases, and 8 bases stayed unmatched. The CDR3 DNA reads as TGTGCCAGCTCACCGCCGGCGGGGGGGCCCCACACCGGGGAGCTGTTTTTT. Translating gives CASSPPAGGPHTGELFF.

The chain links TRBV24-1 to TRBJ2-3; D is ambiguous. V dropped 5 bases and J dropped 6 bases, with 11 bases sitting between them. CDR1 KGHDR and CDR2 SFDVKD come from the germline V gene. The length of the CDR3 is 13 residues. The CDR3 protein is CATSARNGDTQYF. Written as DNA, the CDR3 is TGTGCCACCAGTGCTCGTAATGGGGATACGCAGTATTTT.

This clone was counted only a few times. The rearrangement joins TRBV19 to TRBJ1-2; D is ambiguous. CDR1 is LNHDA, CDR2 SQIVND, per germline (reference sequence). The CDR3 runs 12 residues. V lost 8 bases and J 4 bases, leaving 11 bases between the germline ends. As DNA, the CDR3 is TGTGCCAGTTGGACTGAAGTCTATGGCTACACCTTC. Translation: CASWTEVYGYTF.

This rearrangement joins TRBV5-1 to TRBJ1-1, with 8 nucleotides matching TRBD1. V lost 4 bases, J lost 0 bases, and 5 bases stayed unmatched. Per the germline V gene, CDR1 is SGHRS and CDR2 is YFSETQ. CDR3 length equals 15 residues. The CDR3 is CASSIQGAMNTEAFF. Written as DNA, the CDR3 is TGCGCCAGCAGCATTCAGGGGGCCATGAACACTGAAGCTTTCTTT.

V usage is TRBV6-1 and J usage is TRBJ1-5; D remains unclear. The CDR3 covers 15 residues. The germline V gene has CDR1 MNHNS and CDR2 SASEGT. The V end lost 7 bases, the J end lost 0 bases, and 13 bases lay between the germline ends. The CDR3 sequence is CASTHGSVSNQPQHF. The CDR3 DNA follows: TGTGCCAGCACCCACGGATCGGTTAGCAATCAGCCCCAGCATTTT.

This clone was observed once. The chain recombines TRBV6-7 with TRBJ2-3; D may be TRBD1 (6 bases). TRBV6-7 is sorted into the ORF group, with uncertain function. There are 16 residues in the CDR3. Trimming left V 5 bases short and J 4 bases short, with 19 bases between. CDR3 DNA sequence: TGTGCCAGCAGTCGTCCCGAAGGGGGAGCACCAGATACGCAGTATTTT. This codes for CASSRPEGGAPDTQYF.

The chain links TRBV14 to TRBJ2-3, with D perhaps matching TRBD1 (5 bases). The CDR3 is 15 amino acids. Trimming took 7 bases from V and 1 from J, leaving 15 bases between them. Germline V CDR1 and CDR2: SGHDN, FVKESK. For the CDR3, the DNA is TGTGCCAGCAACCCCCGGGCAGGGTGCACAGATACGCAGTATTTT. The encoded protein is CASNPRAGCTDTQYF.

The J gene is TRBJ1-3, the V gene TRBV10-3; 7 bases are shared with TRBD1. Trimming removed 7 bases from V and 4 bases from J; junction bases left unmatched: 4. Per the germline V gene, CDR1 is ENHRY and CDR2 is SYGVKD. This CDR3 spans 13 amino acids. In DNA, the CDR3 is TGTGCCATCAAAGGGGGCCTCGGAAACACCATATATTTT. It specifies CAIKGGLGNTIYF.

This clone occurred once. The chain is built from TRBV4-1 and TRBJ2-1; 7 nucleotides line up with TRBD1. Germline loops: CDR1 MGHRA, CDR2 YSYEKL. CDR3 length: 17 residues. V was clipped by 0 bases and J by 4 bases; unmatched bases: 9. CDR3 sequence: CASSQEGRQGPYNEQFF. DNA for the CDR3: TGCGCCAGCAGCCAAGAAGGTCGACAGGGACCTTACAATGAGCAGTTCTTC.

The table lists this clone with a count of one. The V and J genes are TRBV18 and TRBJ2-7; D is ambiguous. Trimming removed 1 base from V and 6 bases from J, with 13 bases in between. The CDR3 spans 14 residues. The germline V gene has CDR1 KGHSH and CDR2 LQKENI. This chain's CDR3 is CASSPRQVPFEQYV. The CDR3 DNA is TGTGCCAGCTCACCACGTCAGGTACCTTTCGAGCAGTACGTC.

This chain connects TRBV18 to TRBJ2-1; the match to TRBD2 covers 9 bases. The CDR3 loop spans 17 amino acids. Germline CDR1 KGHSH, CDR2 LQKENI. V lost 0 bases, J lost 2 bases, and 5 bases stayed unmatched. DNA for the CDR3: TGTGCCAGCTCACCACCGCTCAGCGGGGGGACCTACAATGAGCAGTTCTTC. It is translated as CASSPPLSGGTYNEQFF.

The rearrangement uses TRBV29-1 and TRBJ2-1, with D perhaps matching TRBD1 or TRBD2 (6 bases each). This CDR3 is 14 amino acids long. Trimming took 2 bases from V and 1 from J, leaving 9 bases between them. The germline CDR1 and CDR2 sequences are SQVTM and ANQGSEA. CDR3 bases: TGCAGCGTTGAAAGGGGGGTTTCCTACAATGAGCAGTTCTTC. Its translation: CSVERGVSYNEQFF.

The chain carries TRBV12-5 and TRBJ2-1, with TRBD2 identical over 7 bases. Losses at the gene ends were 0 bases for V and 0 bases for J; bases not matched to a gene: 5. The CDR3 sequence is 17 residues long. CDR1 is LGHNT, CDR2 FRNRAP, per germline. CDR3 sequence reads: CASGLVRGLSSYNEQFF. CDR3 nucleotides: TGTGCTAGTGGTTTGGTACGGGGACTAAGCTCCTACAATGAGCAGTTCTTC.